This T cell receptor (beta chain) was observed in a study of blood T cell repertoires in COVID-19. Study background: Some COVID-19 samples were acute and others convalescent; all came from the United States, Italy and Spain. The cDNA or gDNA used as material had been derived from T cells, B-cell-depleted T cells, or PBMCs.

The V gene end was trimmed by 5 bases and the J gene end by 6 bases; junction bases not matched to a gene: 14. Germline V lookup: CDR1 SGHTA, CDR2 FQGNSA. The CDR3 is 17 residues long. The authors' processing: Reference gene primer amplification gave estimated nucleated cell counts. Assay used: immunoSEQ multiplex PCR; TCRdb lists only in-frame clones, some missing. V and J calls and clone size are those listed in that table; D and trimming were worked out from the DNA. In the table there are about 240,000 clones, around four fifths of which are singletons. The chain is built from TRBV7-2 and TRBJ1-4, with 8 bases that match TRBD1. The source of this sequence is an older woman with active or convalescent COVID-19. Material for sequencing was peripheral blood. The CDR3 region is CASSPPRDRTTYEKLFF. In DNA form, the CDR3 reads TGTGCCAGCAGCCCACCCCGGGACAGGACTACCTATGAAAAACTGTTTTTT.